The rows below give T cell receptor beta chains drawn from one sample of a study of shared clonotypes between healthy human individuals. Some clones are missing from TCRdb's copy, which holds only in-frame ones; the method was immunoSEQ multiplex PCR. Here the sample spans about 580,000 clones, nearly 98% being singletons. The sequencing sample was made of naive CD8+ T cells sorted from blood. These receptors were obtained from a man aged 25-45 years in good health. Both conserved end residues are part of each CDR3. The D gene is left open where the match is weak. Clone size appears in some rows only: once, few, many, or a class for an expanded clone.

d_call	j_call	clone_size	v_call	cdr3_aa	cdr3_nt
-	TRBJ1-4	-	TRBV4-1	CASSQDPEKLFF	TGCGCCAGCAGCCAAGATCCTGAAAAACTGTTTTTT
-	TRBJ2-7	once	TRBV6-5	CASSAGYEQYF	TGTGCCAGCAGTGCCGGGTACGAGCAGTACTTC
-	TRBJ2-3	-	TRBV29-1	CSVESQRTDTQYF	TGCAGCGTTGAGAGCCAGCGCACAGATACGCAGTATTTT
-	TRBJ2-2	-	TRBV18	CASSPYVPGERFNTGELFF	TGTGCCAGCTCACCGTACGTGCCAGGAGAAAGATTCAACACCGGGGAGCTGTTTTTT
-	TRBJ2-7	-	TRBV5-5	CASSLVQGTYEQYF	TGTGCCAGCAGCTTGGTACAGGGCACCTACGAGCAGTACTTC
-	TRBJ1-2	-	TRBV7-8	CASSLARDEKIHYGYTF	TGTGCCAGCAGCTTAGCGCGGGACGAGAAGATTCACTATGGCTACACCTTC
-	TRBJ1-1	-	TRBV9	CASSVLRDTGTEAFF	TGTGCCAGCAGCGTCTTAAGGGACACAGGCACTGAAGCTTTCTTT
-	TRBJ2-1	-	TRBV7-2	CASNYDSYNEQFF	TGTGCCAGCAACTACGACTCCTACAATGAGCAGTTCTTC
-	TRBJ2-1	-	TRBV7-9	CASSLPQGTYNEQFF	TGTGCCAGCAGCTTACCGCAGGGCACCTACAATGAGCAGTTCTTC
-	TRBJ2-5	-	TRBV27	CASSPGTSQETQYF	TGTGCCAGCAGTCCCGGGACAAGCCAAGAGACCCAGTACTTC
-	TRBJ2-6	-	TRBV29-1	CSVEERERTGSGVRNVLTF	TGCAGCGTTGAAGAGAGAGAACGAACGGGGTCGGGGGTCCGCAACGTCCTGACTTTC
-	TRBJ1-1	-	TRBV7-8	CASSASGASGTEAFF	TGTGCCAGCAGCGCTTCGGGGGCTTCGGGCACTGAAGCTTTCTTT
TRBD1	TRBJ2-3	-	TRBV9	CASSVDSGQGNTDTQYF	TGTGCCAGCAGCGTAGACTCCGGACAGGGAAACACAGATACGCAGTATTTT
TRBD1	TRBJ1-1	-	TRBV5-1	CASSPGQGRVGTEAFF	TGCGCCAGCAGCCCGGGACAGGGGCGGGTGGGCACTGAAGCTTTCTTT
TRBD1	TRBJ2-7	-	TRBV6-1	CASSEGGTGSYEQYF	TGTGCCAGCAGTGAAGGCGGGACAGGGTCCTACGAGCAGTACTTC
-	TRBJ2-1	-	TRBV6-1	CASKFGGNEQFF	TGTGCCAGCAAGTTTGGGGGCAATGAGCAGTTCTTC
TRBD1	TRBJ2-3	-	TRBV7-9	CASSASWDRGLWGTDTQYF	TGTGCCAGCAGCGCCAGCTGGGACAGGGGGCTTTGGGGCACAGATACGCAGTATTTT
-	TRBJ1-2	-	TRBV28	CASRQAYGDGYTF	TGTGCCAGCAGACAGGCTTACGGAGATGGCTACACCTTC
TRBD2	TRBJ2-1	-	TRBV27	CASSTRTSGSGEQFF	TGTGCCAGCAGTACGAGGACTAGCGGGAGTGGTGAGCAGTTCTTC
-	TRBJ1-1	-	TRBV30	CAWSNQEEAFF	TGTGCCTGGAGTAATCAGGAAGAAGCTTTCTTT
TRBD1	TRBJ1-1	-	TRBV2	CASRSQGGPEAFF	TGTGCCAGCAGATCCCAGGGGGGCCCTGAAGCTTTCTTT
TRBD2	TRBJ2-3	-	TRBV5-4	CASSSAGGLDEDF	TGTGCCAGCAGTTCAGCGGGGGGGCTCGATGAGGATTTT
-	TRBJ1-5	-	TRBV28	CASTTGITQPQHF	TGTGCCAGCACTACAGGGATCACCCAGCCCCAGCATTTT
TRBD2	TRBJ2-7	-	TRBV29-1	CSVISGSSYEQYF	TGCAGCGTTATTAGCGGGAGCTCCTACGAGCAGTACTTC
-	TRBJ1-2	-	TRBV7-9	CASSLFGTKGYTF	TGTGCCAGCAGCTTATTCGGAACAAAGGGCTACACCTTC
-	TRBJ2-7	-	TRBV5-4	CASSLTGYEQYF	TGTGCCAGCAGCTTGACAGGCTACGAGCAGTACTTC
-	TRBJ1-2	-	TRBV6-1	CASSEQIGNYGYTF	TGTGCCAGCAGTGAACAAATCGGGAACTATGGCTACACCTTC
-	TRBJ2-7	-	TRBV7-9	CASSLLDPRPYEQYF	TGTGCCAGCAGCTTATTGGATCCTAGACCCTACGAGCAGTACTTC